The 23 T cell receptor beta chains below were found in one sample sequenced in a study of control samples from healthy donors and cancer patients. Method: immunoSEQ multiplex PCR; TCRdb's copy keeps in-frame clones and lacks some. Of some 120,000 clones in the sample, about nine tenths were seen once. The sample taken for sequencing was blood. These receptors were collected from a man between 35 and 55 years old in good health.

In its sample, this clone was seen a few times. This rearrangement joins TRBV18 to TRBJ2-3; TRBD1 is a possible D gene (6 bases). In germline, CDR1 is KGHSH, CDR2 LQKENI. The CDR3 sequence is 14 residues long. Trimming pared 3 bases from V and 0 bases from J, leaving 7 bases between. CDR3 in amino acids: CASSPQGSTDTQYF. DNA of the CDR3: TGTGCCAGCTCACCGCAGGGGAGCACAGATACGCAGTATTTT.

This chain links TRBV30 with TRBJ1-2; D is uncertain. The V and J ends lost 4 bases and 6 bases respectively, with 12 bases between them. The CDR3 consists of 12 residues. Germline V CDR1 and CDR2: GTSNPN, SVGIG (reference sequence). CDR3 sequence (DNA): TGTGCCTGGACCACGGACGCGGATGGCTACACCTTC. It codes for CAWTTDADGYTF.

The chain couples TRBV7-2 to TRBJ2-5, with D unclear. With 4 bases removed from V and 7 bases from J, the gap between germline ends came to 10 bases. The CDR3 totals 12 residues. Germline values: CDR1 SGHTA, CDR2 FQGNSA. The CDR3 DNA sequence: TGTGCCAGCAGCTCCCGGTTGGCGACCCAGTACTTC. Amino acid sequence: CASSSRLATQYF.

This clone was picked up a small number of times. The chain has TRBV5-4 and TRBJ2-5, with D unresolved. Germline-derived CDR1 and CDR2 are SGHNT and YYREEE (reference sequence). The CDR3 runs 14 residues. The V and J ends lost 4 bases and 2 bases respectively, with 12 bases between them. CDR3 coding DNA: TGTGCCAGCAGCATCGACCGAGTTCAAGAGACCCAGTACTTC. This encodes CASSIDRVQETQYF.

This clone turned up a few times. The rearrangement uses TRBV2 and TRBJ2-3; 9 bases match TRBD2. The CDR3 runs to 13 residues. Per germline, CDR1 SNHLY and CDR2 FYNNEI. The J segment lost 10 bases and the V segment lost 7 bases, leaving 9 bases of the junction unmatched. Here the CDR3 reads CASKGGGALSQYF. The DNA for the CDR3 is TGTGCCAGCAAGGGCGGGGGGGCTTTATCGCAGTATTTT.

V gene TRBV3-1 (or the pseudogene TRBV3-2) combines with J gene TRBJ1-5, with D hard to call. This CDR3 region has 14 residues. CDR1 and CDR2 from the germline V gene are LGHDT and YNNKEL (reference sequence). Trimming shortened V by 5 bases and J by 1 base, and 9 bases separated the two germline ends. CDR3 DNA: TGTGCCAGCAGCTATCTTGGAAGCAATCAGCCCCAGCATTTT. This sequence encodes CASSYLGSNQPQHF.

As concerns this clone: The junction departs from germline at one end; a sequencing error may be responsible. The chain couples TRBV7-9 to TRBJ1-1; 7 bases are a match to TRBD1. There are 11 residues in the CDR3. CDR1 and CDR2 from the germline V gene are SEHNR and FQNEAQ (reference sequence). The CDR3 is CASSYGDRVIF. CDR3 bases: TGTGCCAGCAGCTATGGGGACAGAGTTATTTTT.

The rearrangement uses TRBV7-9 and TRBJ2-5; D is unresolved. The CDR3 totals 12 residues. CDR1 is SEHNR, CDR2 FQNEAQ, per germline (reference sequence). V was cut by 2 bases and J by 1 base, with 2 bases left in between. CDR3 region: CASSLIQETQYF. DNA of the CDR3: TGTGCCAGCAGCTTAATCCAAGAGACCCAGTACTTC.

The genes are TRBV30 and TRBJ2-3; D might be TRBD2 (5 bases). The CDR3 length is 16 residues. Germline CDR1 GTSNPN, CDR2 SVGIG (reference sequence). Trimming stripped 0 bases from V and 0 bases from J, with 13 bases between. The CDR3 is CAWSVYEDFSTDTQYF. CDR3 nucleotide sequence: TGTGCCTGGAGTGTATATGAGGACTTTAGCACAGATACGCAGTATTTT. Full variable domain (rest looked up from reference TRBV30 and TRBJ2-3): SQTIHQWPATLVQPVGSPLSLECTVEGTSNPNLYWYRQAAGRGLQLLFYSVGIGQISSEVPQNLSASRPQDRQFILSSKKLLLSDSGFYLCAWSVYEDFSTDTQYFGPGTRLTVL.

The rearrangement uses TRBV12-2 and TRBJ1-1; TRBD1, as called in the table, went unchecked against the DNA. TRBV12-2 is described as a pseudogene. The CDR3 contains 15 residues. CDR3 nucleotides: TGTGCAAGTCGCTTAAAGACAGGGCGAAAGGCTGAAGCTTTCTTT. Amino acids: CASRLKTGRKAEAFF.

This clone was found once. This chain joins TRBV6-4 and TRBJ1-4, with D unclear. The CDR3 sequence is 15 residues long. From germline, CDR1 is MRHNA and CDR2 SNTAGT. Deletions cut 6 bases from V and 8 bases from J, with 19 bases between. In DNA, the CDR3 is TGTGCCAGCAGCCCGTGGAGCCTATCACGCGAAAAACTGTTTTTT. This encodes CASSPWSLSREKLFF.

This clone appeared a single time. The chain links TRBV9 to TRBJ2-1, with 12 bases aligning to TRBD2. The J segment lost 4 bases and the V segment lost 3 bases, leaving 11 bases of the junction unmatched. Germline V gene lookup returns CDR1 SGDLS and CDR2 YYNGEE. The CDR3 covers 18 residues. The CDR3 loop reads CASSERGTSGGLYNEQFF. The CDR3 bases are TGTGCCAGCAGCGAGCGGGGAACTAGCGGGGGGTTGTACAATGAGCAGTTCTTC.

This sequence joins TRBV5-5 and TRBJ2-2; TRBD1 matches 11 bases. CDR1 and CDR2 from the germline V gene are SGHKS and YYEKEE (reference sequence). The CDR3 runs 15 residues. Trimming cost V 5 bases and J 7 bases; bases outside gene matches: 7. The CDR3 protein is CASRLRTGGNGELFF. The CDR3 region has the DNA TGTGCCAGCAGGCTCAGGACAGGGGGCAACGGGGAGCTGTTTTTT. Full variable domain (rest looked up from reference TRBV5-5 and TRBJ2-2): DAGVTQSPTHLIKTRGQQVTLRCSPISGHKSVSWYQQVLGQGPQFIFQYYEKEERGRGNFPDRFSARQFPNYSSELNVNALLLGDSALYLCASRLRTGGNGELFFGEGSRLTVL.

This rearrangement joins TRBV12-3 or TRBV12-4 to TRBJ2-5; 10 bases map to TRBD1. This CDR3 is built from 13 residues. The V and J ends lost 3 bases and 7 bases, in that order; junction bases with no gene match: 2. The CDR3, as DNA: TGTGCCAGCAGTTTCGGGACAGGGGCGACCCAGTACTTC. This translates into CASSFGTGATQYF.

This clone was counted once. CDR3 protein: CASSSFLAGPYEQYF. The CDR3 bases are TGTGCCAGCAGCTCCTTCCTAGCGGGGCCCTACGAGCAGTACTTC. The rearrangement joins TRBV7-3 to TRBJ2-7; TRBD2 matches 9 bases. This CDR3 spans 15 amino acids. The V gene's germline CDR1 is SGHTA and CDR2 FQGTGA. The junction had 6 bases not matched to a gene; V was cut back by 4 bases and J by 2 bases.

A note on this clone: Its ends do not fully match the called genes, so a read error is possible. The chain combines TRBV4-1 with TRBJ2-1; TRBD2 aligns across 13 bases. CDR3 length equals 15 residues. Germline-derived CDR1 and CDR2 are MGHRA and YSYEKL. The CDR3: CASSQEVGLAGFQFF. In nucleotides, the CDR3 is TGCGCCAGCAGTCAAGAGGTGGGACTAGCGGGGTTTCAGTTCTTC.

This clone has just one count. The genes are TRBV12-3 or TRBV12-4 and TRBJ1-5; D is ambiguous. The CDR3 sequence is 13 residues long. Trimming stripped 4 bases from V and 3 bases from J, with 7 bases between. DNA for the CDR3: TGTGCCAGCAGTTCAGGTTACAATCAGCCCCAGCATTTT. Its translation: CASSSGYNQPQHF.

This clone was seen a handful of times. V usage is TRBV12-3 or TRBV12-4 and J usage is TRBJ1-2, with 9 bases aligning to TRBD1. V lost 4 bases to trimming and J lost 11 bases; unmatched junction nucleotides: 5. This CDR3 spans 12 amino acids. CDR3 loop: CASSYTGGRYTF. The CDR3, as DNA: TGTGCCAGCAGTTACACAGGGGGCAGATACACCTTC.

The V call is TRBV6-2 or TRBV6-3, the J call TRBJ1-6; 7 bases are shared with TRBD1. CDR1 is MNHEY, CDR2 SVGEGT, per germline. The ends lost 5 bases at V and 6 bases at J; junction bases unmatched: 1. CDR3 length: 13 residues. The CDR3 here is CASSGDSNSPLHF. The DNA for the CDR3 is TGTGCCAGCAGTGGGGACAGTAATTCACCCCTCCACTTT.

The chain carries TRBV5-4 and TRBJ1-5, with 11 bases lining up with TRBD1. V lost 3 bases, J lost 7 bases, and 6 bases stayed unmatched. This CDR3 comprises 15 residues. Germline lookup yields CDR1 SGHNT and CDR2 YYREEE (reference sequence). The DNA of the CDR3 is TGTGCCAGCAGCTGGGAGGACAGGGGGCGACAGCCCCAGCATTTT. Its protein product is CASSWEDRGRQPQHF.

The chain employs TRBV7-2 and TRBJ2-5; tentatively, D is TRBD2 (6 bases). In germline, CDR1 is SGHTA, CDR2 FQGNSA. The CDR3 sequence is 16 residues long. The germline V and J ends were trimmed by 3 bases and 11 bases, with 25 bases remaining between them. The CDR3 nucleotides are TGTGCCAGCAGCTTCTCACGTGGCCGCGGGGTAGTAGAACAGTACTTC. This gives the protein CASSFSRGRGVVEQYF. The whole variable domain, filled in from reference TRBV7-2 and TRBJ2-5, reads GAGVSQSPSNKVTEKGKDVELRCDPISGHTALYWYRQSLGQGLEFLIYFQGNSAPDKSGLPSDRFSAERTGGSVSTLTIQRTQQEDSAVYLCASSFSRGRGVVEQYFGPGTRLLVL.

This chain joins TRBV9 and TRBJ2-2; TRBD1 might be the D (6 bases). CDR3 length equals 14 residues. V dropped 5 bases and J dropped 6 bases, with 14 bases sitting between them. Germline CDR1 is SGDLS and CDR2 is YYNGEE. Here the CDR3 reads CASRSGVTSGELFF. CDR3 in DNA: TGTGCCAGCAGGTCAGGGGTTACGTCCGGGGAGCTGTTTTTT.

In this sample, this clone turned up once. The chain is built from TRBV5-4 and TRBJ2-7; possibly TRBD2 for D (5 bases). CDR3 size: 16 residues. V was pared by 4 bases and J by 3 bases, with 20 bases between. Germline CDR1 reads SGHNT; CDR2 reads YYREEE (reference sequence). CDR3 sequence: CASSHPIVGEGYEQYF. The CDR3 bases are TGTGCCAGCAGCCACCCAATAGTTGGAGAGGGCTACGAGCAGTACTTC.